This T cell receptor (beta chain) was sequenced during a study of T cells after yellow fever vaccination. This clonotype was found many times. CDR1 SGHTA and CDR2 FQGNSA come from the germline V gene. The length of the CDR3 is 14 residues. J was trimmed by 5 bases and V by 4 bases; bases with no gene match: 7. TCRdb fed the 5' RACE reads into MiXCR, producing one record per CDR3 protein. The sample consists of about 340,000 distinct CDR3 sequences, about 4% of them appearing once. Sample: PBMCs, taken 5 days after the yellow fever booster vaccination. This receptor was obtained from a man aged 18 to 29 who received the YFV17D yellow fever vaccine. The chain is built from TRBV7-2 and TRBJ2-5; 7 bases are a match to TRBD2. For the CDR3, the DNA is TGTGCCAGCAGCTCGAGGTGGGGAGGGGAGACCCAGTACTTC. Protein: CASSSRWGGETQYF.